The text below deals with one TCR beta chain. The CDR3 is made up of 15 amino acids. This entry is derived from a study of technical replicates of blood from a handful of donors. Clones were sequenced by immunoSEQ multiplex PCR, and TCRdb holds only the in-frame ones, with some missing. Here the sample spans about 60,000 clones, 70% to 90% being singletons. The V and J genes are TRBV21-1 and TRBJ1-1; TRBD1 reflects the table's D call only, with no check against the DNA. TRBV21-1 is a pseudogene. Sequencing used PBMCs. The TCR was taken from a human donor in good health. Some clones in this sample may be carry-over from other donors' samples. The CDR3 nucleotides read TGTGCCAGCAGCAAAGGTCCCACAGGGAACACTGAAGCTTTCTTT. This codes for CASSKGPTGNTEAFF.